This T cell receptor beta chain is drawn from a study of cytomegalovirus exposure and HLA in healthy donors. Findings and limits, study-wide: Among TCR sequences, most were rare, though some public TCRs appeared in many donors. Later on, an analysis found that several of the most significant clusters appeared to be linked to common viral pathogens, which included parvovirus B19. A later analysis linked a missense variant in DCLRE1C to the trimming of TCR beta V and J genes.

Primers included in the PCR were 60 Vbeta and 13 Jbeta primers. Sequencing was performed with immunoSEQ multiplex PCR; in TCRdb, only in-frame clones are kept and a portion is missing. The profile shows about 180,000 clones, 76% of them singletons. On this clone itself: The antigen remains unidentified.

The sample comprised PBMCs. The receptor was isolated from a young man in good health and CMV-seronegative.

The CDR3 spells CASSQRLVTEQFF. The CDR3 DNA follows: TGTGCCAGCAGCCAAAGGCTAGTCACTGAGCAGTTCTTC. This sequence joins TRBV14 and TRBJ2-1; D is undetermined. From germline, CDR1 is SGHDN and CDR2 FVKESK. The germline V and J ends were trimmed by 2 bases and 9 bases, with 11 bases remaining between them. This CDR3 has 13 residues.